This TCR beta chain was captured by sequencing in a study of PD-L1 blockade in urothelial cancer. As for the study in general: The patients' atezolizumab therapy, 1,200 mg intravenously every 3 weeks, started in the mid-2010s. Analysis of blood occurred 3 weeks (second dose) and 6 weeks after treatment start.

Synthetic analogs of TCR templates were spiked into every PCR. The repertoire was sequenced with immunoSEQ multiplex PCR; TCRdb's copy has only in-frame clones and lacks some. The repertoire includes around 120,000 clones, 85% to 90% of them detected once, and 1.5% to 2% sits in the top ten. There are 15 residues in the CDR3. Trimming cost V 1 base and J 2 bases; bases outside gene matches: 3. Germline CDR1 SGDLS, CDR2 YYNGEE. Documented time point: peripheral blood 6 weeks after treatment start. It was locally advanced or metastatic urothelial carcinoma that patients had. Sequenced material: PBMCs, taken around atezolizumab (anti-PD-L1) treatment. The TCR originated in a man in his sixties with urothelial cancer. The J gene is TRBJ1-1, the V gene TRBV9; 9 positions agree with TRBD1. CDR3 loop: CASSVRDRANTEAFF. The CDR3 DNA sequence: TGTGCCAGCAGCGTAAGGGACAGGGCTAACACTGAAGCTTTCTTT.